The rows below give T cell receptor beta chains drawn from one sample of a study of blood T cell repertoires in COVID-19. Using immunoSEQ multiplex PCR, the repertoire was profiled, and TCRdb retains in-frame clones only, with some absent. This sample has fewer than 300,000 clones; more than 80% occur once, and the top ten carry around 1.1%. Sequenced sample: PBMCs or T cells enriched from blood (not recorded which). The receptor set was obtained from a woman under 40 who had recovered from COVID-19. CDR3s include the opening cysteine and the closing phenylalanine or tryptophan. Each record gives: J gene, clone size, D gene, V gene, CDR3 DNA, CDR3 protein. A D gene is named only where the DNA matches it firmly. Clone size is stated in some rows and not others, as once, few, many or a class when expanded.

>TRBJ1-4|NA|NA|TRBV6-5
TGTGCCAGCAGTTACCCTACTAGAGGGGAAAAACTGTTTTTT
CASSYPTRGEKLFF
>TRBJ2-1|NA|TRBD1|TRBV19
TGTGCCAGTAGTATCGGAGACAGGGGGCGATTTGAGCAGTTCTTC
CASSIGDRGRFEQFF
>TRBJ2-5|NA|NA|TRBV27
TGTGCCAGCAAGACAGCAGAGACCCAGTACTTC
CASKTAETQYF
>TRBJ1-6|NA|TRBD1|TRBV27
TGTGCCAGCAGTTTTCGCCAGGGGGGAATAAATTCACCCCTCCACTTT
CASSFRQGGINSPLHF
>TRBJ1-6|once|NA|TRBV14
TGTGCCAGCAGCCAGGCCGCCGGGTCCGGGGTTTCACCCCTCCACTTT
CASSQAAGSGVSPLHF
>TRBJ2-1|once|NA|TRBV7-2
TGTGCCAGCAGCTTACGTTCCAATGAGCAGTTCTTC
CASSLRSNEQFF
>TRBJ2-2|NA|TRBD2|TRBV6-6
TGTGCCAGCAGACAACTAGCGGCTAACACCGGGGAGCTGTTTTTT
CASRQLAANTGELFF
>TRBJ1-5|NA|NA|TRBV19
TGTGCCAGTAGTATACAGGGACTTCAGCCCCAGCATTTT
CASSIQGLQPQHF
>TRBJ1-4|NA|TRBD1|TRBV7-9
TGTGCCAGCAGCCCGGGACAGGGCCGCATCAGGCCTAATGAAAAACTGTTTTTT
CASSPGQGRIRPNEKLFF
>TRBJ2-3|NA|TRBD2|TRBV10-3
TGTGCCATCAGGGCAGCGGGAGTTGGCACAGATACGCAGTATTTT
CAIRAAGVGTDTQYF
>TRBJ1-1|NA|NA|TRBV7-9
TGTGCCATAGGGGGGGCCACTGAAGCTTTCTTT
CAIGGATEAFF
>TRBJ1-1|NA|TRBD1|TRBV6-2/TRBV6-3
TGTGCCAGCAGTTCGGGACAGGGAGGAATCACTGAAGCTTTCTTT
CASSSGQGGITEAFF
>TRBJ2-3|NA|TRBD2|TRBV7-2
TGTGCCAGCAGCTTAGAACTAGCGGGAGGCCTGCGAACAGATACGCAGTATTTT
CASSLELAGGLRTDTQYF
>TRBJ2-7|NA|TRBD2|TRBV7-6
TGTGCCAGCAGCCTCTCCGGGACTAGCGGGAGTTTTTTCTCCTACGAGCAGTACTTC
CASSLSGTSGSFFSYEQYF
>TRBJ2-2|NA|TRBD1|TRBV4-2
TGTGCCAGCAGCCAAGACAGAATTAATATAGCCGGCGGGACAGGGACGAACACCGGGGAGCTGTTTTTT
CASSQDRINIAGGTGTNTGELFF